In this sample, the clone carrying this TCR beta chain turned up once. These data originate in a study of shared clonotypes between healthy human individuals. The method was immunoSEQ multiplex PCR; TCRdb's version includes in-frame clones alone and lacks a portion of them. Of 2,500,000 or so clones in the sample, 85% to 95% were seen once. Germline V gene data show CDR1 as KGHSH and CDR2 as LQKENI. V was shortened by 6 bases and J by 7 bases, with 16 bases between the two germline ends. The CDR3 runs 14 residues. This TCR came from a man between 18 and 29 years old in good health. Some clones in this sample may be carry-over from other donors' samples. The chain carries TRBV18 and TRBJ1-3, with a tentative D call TRBD1 (5 bases). The specimen sequenced was naive CD4+ T cells from PBMCs. This sample's subset: CD45RA+ positively selected. CDR3 sequence: CASSLTDNGNTIYF. CDR3 nucleotides: TGTGCCAGCTCTCTCACGGACAATGGGAACACCATATATTTT.